Listed below are T cell receptor beta chains from one sample, sequenced in a study of blood T cells in healthy people across ages. MiXCR was run by TCRdb on the 5' RACE reads, yielding one entry per CDR3 protein. The table lists about a million distinct CDR3 sequences, 51% of them singletons. Sequencing used blood. The receptor source for this set is a woman aged 55 to 70 in good health. Both conserved end residues are part of each CDR3. Each record gives: CDR3 protein, V gene.

CDR3 protein: CASSYISTDTQYF
V gene: TRBV11-2

CDR3 protein: CSALPGASGANVLTF
V gene: TRBV20-1

CDR3 protein: CASSLILLGTGNEQFF
V gene: TRBV7-2

CDR3 protein: CASSTTSGGTYEQFF
V gene: TRBV28

CDR3 protein: CASSYPGQETQYF
V gene: TRBV6-2/TRBV6-3

CDR3 protein: CSARQGAATDTQYF
V gene: TRBV20-1

CDR3 protein: CASSLQRGEQFF
V gene: TRBV5-1

CDR3 protein: CSARDYHSKNTEAFF
V gene: TRBV20-1

CDR3 protein: CASSETRNTEAFF
V gene: TRBV12-3/TRBV12-4

CDR3 protein: CSARTSGVCEQFF
V gene: TRBV29-1

CDR3 protein: CSASSLDRNNQPQHF
V gene: TRBV20-1

CDR3 protein: CATAPGQGETQYF
V gene: TRBV7-3

CDR3 protein: CASRSPGRDTEAFF
V gene: TRBV27

CDR3 protein: CASSLGLAGGSSYEQYF
V gene: TRBV5-1

CDR3 protein: CSFLLAGSHNEQFF
V gene: TRBV20-1

CDR3 protein: CASSIGGEASTDTQYF
V gene: TRBV11-3

CDR3 protein: CASTLGGREDTDTQYF
V gene: TRBV28

CDR3 protein: CASGHGIAYEQYF
V gene: TRBV5-1

CDR3 protein: CADGVSTDTQYF
V gene: TRBV7-9

CDR3 protein: CSVQGAGYEQYF
V gene: TRBV29-1

CDR3 protein: CASSGGLGMETQYF
V gene: TRBV6-1

CDR3 protein: CATGTPETQYF
V gene: TRBV5-1

CDR3 protein: CASSRGQSYEQYF
V gene: TRBV5-1

CDR3 protein: CSVGAGSGNEQFF
V gene: TRBV29-1

CDR3 protein: CASSPLGRTRGELFF
V gene: TRBV4-3

CDR3 protein: CAIKSGQGSNTEAFF
V gene: TRBV10-3

CDR3 protein: CASSSRAGSEETQYF
V gene: TRBV7-9

CDR3 protein: CSAIPSGSSYEQYF
V gene: TRBV20-1